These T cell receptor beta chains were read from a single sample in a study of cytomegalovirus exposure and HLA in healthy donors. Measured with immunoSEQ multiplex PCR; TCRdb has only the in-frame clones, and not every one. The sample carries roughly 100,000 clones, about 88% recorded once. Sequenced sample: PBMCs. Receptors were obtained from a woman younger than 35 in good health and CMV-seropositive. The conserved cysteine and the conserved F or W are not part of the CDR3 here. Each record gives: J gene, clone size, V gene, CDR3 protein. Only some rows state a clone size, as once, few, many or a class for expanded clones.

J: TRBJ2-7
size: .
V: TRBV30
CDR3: AWSVGGGPYEQY

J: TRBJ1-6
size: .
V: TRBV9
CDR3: ASSASYNSPLH

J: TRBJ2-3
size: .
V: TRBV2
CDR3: ASSAQGILRDTQY

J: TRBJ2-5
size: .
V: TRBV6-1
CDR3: ASRPGPRGQETQY

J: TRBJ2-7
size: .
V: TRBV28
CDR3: ASSTSGVQYEQY

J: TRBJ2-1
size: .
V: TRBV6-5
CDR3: ASSYSAGGPDEQF

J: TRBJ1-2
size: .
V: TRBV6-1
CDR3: ASRQTGGEGYT

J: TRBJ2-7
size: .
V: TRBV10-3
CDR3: AISESDRLGQGEQY

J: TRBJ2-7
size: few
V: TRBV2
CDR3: ASSDRGGYEQY

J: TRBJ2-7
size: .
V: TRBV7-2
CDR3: ASSFLAGTNEQY

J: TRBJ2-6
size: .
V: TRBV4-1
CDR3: ASKASVSGANVLT

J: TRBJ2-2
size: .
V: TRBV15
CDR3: ATSLTGELF

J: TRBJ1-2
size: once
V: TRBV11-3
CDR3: ASSLDTGGSGYT

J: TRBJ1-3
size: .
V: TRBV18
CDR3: ASSPPAGGRSSGNTIY

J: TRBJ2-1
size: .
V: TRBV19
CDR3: ASSISQSGHNEQF

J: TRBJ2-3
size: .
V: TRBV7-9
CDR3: ASSPLAGGPYTQY

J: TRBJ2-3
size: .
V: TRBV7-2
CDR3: ASQRPSVSTDTQY

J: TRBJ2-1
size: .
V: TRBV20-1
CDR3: SASVREQF

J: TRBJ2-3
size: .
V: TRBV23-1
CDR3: ASSQLSGGGTDTQY

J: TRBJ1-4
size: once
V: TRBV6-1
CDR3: ASSEGGANEKLF

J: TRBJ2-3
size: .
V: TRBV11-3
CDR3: ASSIRQGPTDTQY

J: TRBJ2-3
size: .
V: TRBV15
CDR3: ATSRASDTQY

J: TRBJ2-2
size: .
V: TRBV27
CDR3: ASRAANTGELF

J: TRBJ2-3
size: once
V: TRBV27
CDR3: ASSLLDLGTQY

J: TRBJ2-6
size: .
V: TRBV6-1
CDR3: ASSEAGRGYFPGANVLT

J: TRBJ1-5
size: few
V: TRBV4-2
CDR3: ASSRQRGVGQPQH

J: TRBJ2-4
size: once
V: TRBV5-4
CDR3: ASSLMGGRNIQY

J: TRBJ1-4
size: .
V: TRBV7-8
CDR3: ASSLAMGQGWEKLF

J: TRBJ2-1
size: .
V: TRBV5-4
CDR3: ASSSRVYNEQF

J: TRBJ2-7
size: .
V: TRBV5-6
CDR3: ASSLDFYEQY

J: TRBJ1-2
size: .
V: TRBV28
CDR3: ASSSVVPSNYGYT

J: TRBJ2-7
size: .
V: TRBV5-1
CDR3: ASSLERSSYEQY

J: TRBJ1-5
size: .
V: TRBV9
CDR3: ASSVGGGGQPQH

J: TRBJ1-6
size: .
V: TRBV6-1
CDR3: ASSEGSGWNSPLH

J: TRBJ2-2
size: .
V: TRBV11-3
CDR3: ASSKPGLAGNTGELF

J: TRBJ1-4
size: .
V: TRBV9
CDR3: ASSVGYSSEKLF

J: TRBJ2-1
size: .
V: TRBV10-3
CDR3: AISEAGINYNEQF

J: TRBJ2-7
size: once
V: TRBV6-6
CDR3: ASSFSGTNEQY